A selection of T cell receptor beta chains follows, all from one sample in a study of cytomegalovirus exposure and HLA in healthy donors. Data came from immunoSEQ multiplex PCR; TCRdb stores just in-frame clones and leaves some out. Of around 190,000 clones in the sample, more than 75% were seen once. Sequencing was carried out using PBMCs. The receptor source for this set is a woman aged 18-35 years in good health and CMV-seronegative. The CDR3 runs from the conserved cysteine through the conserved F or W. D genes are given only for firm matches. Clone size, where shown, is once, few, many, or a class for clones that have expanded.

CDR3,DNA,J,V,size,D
CASSELAGGPGTGELFF,TGTGCCAGCAGTGAACTCGCGGGGGGGCCGGGCACCGGGGAGCTGTTTTTT,TRBJ2-2,TRBV6-1,NA,TRBD2
CASSLGTSGYEQYF,TGTGCCAGCAGTCTAGGGACTAGCGGATACGAGCAGTACTTC,TRBJ2-7,TRBV27,NA,TRBD2
CASSLTGTGSYEQYF,TGTGCCAGCAGCCTAACCGGGACAGGCTCCTACGAGCAGTACTTC,TRBJ2-7,TRBV5-4,NA,TRBD1
CASSLVRGYGYTF,TGTGCCAGCAGCTTAGTCAGGGGTTATGGCTACACCTTC,TRBJ1-2,TRBV13,NA,NA
CASSLGANTEAFF,TGTGCCAGCAGCTTGGGAGCTAACACTGAAGCTTTCTTT,TRBJ1-1,TRBV5-6,NA,NA
CASSFPGALNEKLFF,TGTGCCAGCAGCTTCCCGGGAGCCCTTAATGAAAAACTGTTTTTT,TRBJ1-4,TRBV5-5,few,NA
CASSGGPGTGELFF,TGTGCCAGCAGTGGGGGGCCTGGGACCGGGGAGCTGTTTTTT,TRBJ2-2,TRBV2,NA,NA
CASSEEGAGSNQPQHF,TGTGCCAGCAGTGAAGAGGGGGCGGGGAGCAATCAGCCCCAGCATTTT,TRBJ1-5,TRBV2,NA,TRBD1
CASSTRQGDEAFF,TGTGCCAGCAGCACAAGACAGGGAGATGAAGCTTTCTTT,TRBJ1-1,TRBV7-8,NA,TRBD1
CASSPAMGEPQHF,TGCGCCAGCAGCCCGGCCATGGGCGAGCCCCAGCATTTT,TRBJ1-5,TRBV4-1,NA,NA
CASNPGTAYSGNTIYF,TGTGCCAGTAATCCGGGGACAGCCTACTCTGGAAACACCATATATTTT,TRBJ1-3,TRBV19,NA,TRBD1
CASSYYPTRLETQYF,TGTGCCAGCAGTTACTACCCGACAAGGTTGGAGACCCAGTACTTC,TRBJ2-5,TRBV6-5,NA,NA
CASSAGWAEAFF,TGTGCCAGTAGTGCAGGTTGGGCTGAAGCTTTCTTT,TRBJ1-1,TRBV19,NA,NA
CASSLFETGGLFTRNTEAFF,TGCGCCAGCAGCTTATTTGAGACAGGGGGCTTGTTTACTCGGAACACTGAAGCTTTCTTT,TRBJ1-1,TRBV5-1,NA,TRBD1
CAGSRDANTEAFF,TGTGCCGGAAGCAGGGATGCGAACACTGAAGCTTTCTTT,TRBJ1-1,TRBV2,NA,NA
CSVDQTQGVDYGYTF,TGCAGCGTTGACCAGACCCAGGGGGTTGACTATGGCTACACCTTC,TRBJ1-2,TRBV29-1,once,TRBD1
CASSRGLAGYSTDTQYF,TGTGCCAGCAGTCGGGGACTAGCCGGATATAGCACAGATACGCAGTATTTT,TRBJ2-3,TRBV5-4,NA,TRBD2
CASSLSKAPGLFSEQFF,TGTGCCAGCAGCTTAAGCAAAGCCCCGGGACTTTTTAGTGAGCAGTTCTTC,TRBJ2-1,TRBV7-8,NA,NA
CSVEGGLNEQFF,TGCAGCGTTGAAGGAGGGTTGAATGAGCAGTTCTTC,TRBJ2-1,TRBV29-1,few,NA
CASSLTPGLASLGEQFF,TGCGCCAGCAGTCTCACCCCGGGACTAGCTTCCCTTGGTGAGCAGTTCTTC,TRBJ2-1,TRBV23-1,few,TRBD2
CASSFRQGKGAFF,TGTGCCAGCAGCTTCCGTCAGGGTAAAGGAGCTTTCTTT,TRBJ1-1,TRBV5-6,NA,NA
CASSLGVLTEEQYF,TGTGCCAGCAGCTTGGGAGTTCTGACAGAAGAGCAGTACTTC,TRBJ2-7,TRBV5-6,NA,NA
CASSERTGGGQPQHF,TGTGCCAGCAGTGAAAGGACAGGGGGCGGTCAGCCCCAGCATTTT,TRBJ1-5,TRBV2,once,TRBD1
CASSPPSGASYNEQFF,TGTGCCAGCTCACCACCGAGCGGGGCCTCCTACAATGAGCAGTTCTTC,TRBJ2-1,TRBV18,NA,TRBD2
CSSSARGQGTTEAFF,TGTTCCAGCAGCGCCAGGGGACAGGGAACTACCGAAGCTTTCTTT,TRBJ1-1,TRBV7-9,NA,TRBD1
CASSPDIAGYTF,TGTGCCAGCAGCCCAGACATTGCTGGCTACACCTTC,TRBJ1-2,TRBV7-2,NA,NA
CASSVRSSGANVLTF,TGTGCCAGCAGTGTCCGGAGCTCTGGGGCCAACGTCCTGACTTTC,TRBJ2-6,TRBV6-1,NA,NA
CASSLAATAELSPLHF,TGTGCCAGCAGTTTAGCGGCCACGGCTGAGTTGTCACCCCTCCACTTT,TRBJ1-6,TRBV27,once,NA
CASSSPQTKLETQYF,TGTGCCAGCAGTTCACCCCAGACAAAGTTAGAGACCCAGTACTTC,TRBJ2-5,TRBV28,NA,NA
CSVSTGSTEAFF,TGCAGCGTTTCCACAGGGTCCACTGAAGCTTTCTTT,TRBJ1-1,TRBV29-1,NA,NA
CASSLLRTRSTEAFF,TGTGCCAGTAGTTTACTCCGAACCCGGAGCACTGAAGCTTTCTTT,TRBJ1-1,TRBV19,NA,NA
CASSEAMGGTEAFF,TGTGCCAGCAGTGAAGCGATGGGGGGGACTGAAGCTTTCTTT,TRBJ1-1,TRBV6-1,NA,NA
CASTPAEEQYF,TGTGCCAGCACCCCCGCGGAAGAGCAGTACTTC,TRBJ2-7,TRBV11-2,once,NA
CASSALPGRTDEQYF,TGTGCCAGCAGCGCCCTCCCGGGTCGCACGGACGAGCAGTACTTC,TRBJ2-7,TRBV7-3,once,NA
CASSPQGGMTKNIQYF,TGTGCCAGCAGCCCACAGGGGGGTATGACCAAAAACATTCAGTACTTC,TRBJ2-4,TRBV7-2,NA,TRBD1
CASSYSISHGELFF,TGTGCCAGCAGTTACTCGATTAGTCACGGGGAGCTGTTTTTT,TRBJ2-2,TRBV6-5,NA,NA
CASSFGTNGEQYF,TGTGCCAGCAGTTTCGGGACAAATGGCGAGCAGTACTTC,TRBJ2-7,TRBV27,few,NA
CASSLFAGGSDTQYF,TGCGCCAGCAGCTTGTTTGCGGGGGGGTCGGATACGCAGTATTTT,TRBJ2-3,TRBV5-1,NA,TRBD2
CASSPGLAGGYEQYF,TGTGCCAGCTCACCCGGACTAGCGGGCGGCTACGAGCAGTACTTC,TRBJ2-7,TRBV18,NA,TRBD2
CASSSTGLPYNEQFF,TGTGCCAGCAGTTCTACAGGTCTGCCCTACAATGAGCAGTTCTTC,TRBJ2-1,TRBV28,NA,NA